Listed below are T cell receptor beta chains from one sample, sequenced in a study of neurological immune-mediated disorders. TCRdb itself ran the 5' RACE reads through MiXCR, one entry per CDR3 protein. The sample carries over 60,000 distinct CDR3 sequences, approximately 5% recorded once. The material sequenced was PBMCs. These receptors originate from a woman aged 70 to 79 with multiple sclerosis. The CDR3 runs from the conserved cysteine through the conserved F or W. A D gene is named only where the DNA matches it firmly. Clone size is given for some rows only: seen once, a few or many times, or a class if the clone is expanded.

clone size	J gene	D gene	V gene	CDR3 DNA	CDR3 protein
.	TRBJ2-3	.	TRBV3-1	TGTGCCAGCAGCCAAGTGACAGATACGCAGTATTTT	CASSQVTDTQYF
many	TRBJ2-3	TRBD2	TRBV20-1	TGCAGTGCTAGTCAGCGGGAGGGCCGGCGGGATACGCAGTATTTT	CSASQREGRRDTQYF
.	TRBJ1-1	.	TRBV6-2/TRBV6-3	TGTGCCAGCAGTACAAGGCCTGGGAACTTAGGGATGAACACTGAAGCTTTCTTT	CASSTRPGNLGMNTEAFF
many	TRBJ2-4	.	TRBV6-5	TGTGCCAGCAGTTACTCCCGGGGAGCCAAAAACATTCAGTACTTC	CASSYSRGAKNIQYF
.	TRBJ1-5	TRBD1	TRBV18	TGTGCCAGCTCTGGGGGGGACAGGGGTTACAATCAGCCCCAGCATTTT	CASSGGDRGYNQPQHF
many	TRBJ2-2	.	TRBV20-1	TGCAGTGCTAGAGAGAGTTTTACCGGGGAGCTGTTTTTT	CSARESFTGELFF
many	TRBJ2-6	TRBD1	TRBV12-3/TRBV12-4	TGTGCCAGCAGTCTCAGGGGGCCTGGGGCCAACGTCCTGACTTTC	CASSLRGPGANVLTF
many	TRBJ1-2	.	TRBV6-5	TGTGCCAGCAGTTACGAGGGCCGGTATGGCTACACCTTC	CASSYEGRYGYTF
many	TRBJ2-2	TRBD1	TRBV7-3	TGTGCCAGCAGCTATGACAGGGGGGCCGGGGAGCTGTTTTTT	CASSYDRGAGELFF
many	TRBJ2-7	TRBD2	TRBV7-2	TGTGCCAGCAGCCGCCCTAGCGGGTCGGGCTCCTACGAGCAGTACTTC	CASSRPSGSGSYEQYF
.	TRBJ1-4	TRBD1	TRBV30	TGTGCCTGGAGACCGGGACAGACTAATGAAAAACTGTTTTTT	CAWRPGQTNEKLFF
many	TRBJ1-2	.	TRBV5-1	TGCGCCAGCAGACCCCCAGGGGTGGGCTATGGCTACACCTTC	CASRPPGVGYGYTF
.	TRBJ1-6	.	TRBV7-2	TGTGCCAGCAGCTTACCCGCTGGGAGGAACAATTCACCCCTCCACTTT	CASSLPAGRNNSPLHF
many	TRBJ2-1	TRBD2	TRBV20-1	TGCAGTGTCCCCTCGGGAGGTAGGAATGAGCAGTTCTTC	CSVPSGGRNEQFF
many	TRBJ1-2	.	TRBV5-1	TGCGCCAGCAGCCAATGGGCAGGCCAACCTCAGTATGGCTACACCTTC	CASSQWAGQPQYGYTF
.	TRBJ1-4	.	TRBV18	TGTGCCAGCTCCCCCAGCTTGCAGGGTGGCGAAAAACTGTTTTTT	CASSPSLQGGEKLFF
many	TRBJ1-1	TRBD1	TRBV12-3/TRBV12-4	TGTGCCAGCAGCCCAACCCGACAGGGCTGGGACACTGAAGCTTTCTTT	CASSPTRQGWDTEAFF
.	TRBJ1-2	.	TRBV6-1	TGTGCCAGCAGTGAGGGGCTCTCTAGCGACTACACCTTC	CASSEGLSSDYTF
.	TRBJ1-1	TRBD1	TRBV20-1	TGCAGTGCTAGAGCGCCGGGACAGCATACTGAAGCTTTCTTT	CSARAPGQHTEAFF
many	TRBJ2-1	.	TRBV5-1	TGCGCCAGCAGCTTGGTTCGAGACAATGAGCAGTTCTTC	CASSLVRDNEQFF
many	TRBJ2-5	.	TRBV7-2	TGTGCCAGCAGCTTAGCCAGGGAAGAGACCCAGTACTTC	CASSLAREETQYF
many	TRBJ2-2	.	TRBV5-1	TGCGCCAGCAGCCCGGACATCCCGCGGGCCGGGGAGCTGTTTTTT	CASSPDIPRAGELFF
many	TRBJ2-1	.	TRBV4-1	TGCGCCAGCAGCCAAGTTCAGACAGGAGACAATGAGCAGTTCTTC	CASSQVQTGDNEQFF
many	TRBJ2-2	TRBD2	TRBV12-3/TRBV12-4	TGTGCCAGCAGTATACTAGCGGGGCGGACCGGGGAGCTGTTTTTT	CASSILAGRTGELFF
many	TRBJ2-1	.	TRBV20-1	TGCAGTGCCGAGTCAGGGGGGAGGCTCTCCTACAATGAGCAGTTCTTC	CSAESGGRLSYNEQFF
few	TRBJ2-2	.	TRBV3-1	TGTGCCAGCAGCCAAGATATACCGGGACTCGGGGAGCTGTTTTTT	CASSQDIPGLGELFF
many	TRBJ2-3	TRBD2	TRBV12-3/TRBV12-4	TGTGCCAGCAGCCGCGTTGGCGGGGGGAGCACAGATACGCAGTATTTT	CASSRVGGGSTDTQYF
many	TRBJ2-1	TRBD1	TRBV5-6	TGTGCCAGCAGCTTTATCACGGGACAGGGGTACAATGAGCAGTTCTTC	CASSFITGQGYNEQFF
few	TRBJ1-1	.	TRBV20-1	TGCAGTGCTAGAGTGTCCCAGAGGAACACTGAAGCTTTCTTT	CSARVSQRNTEAFF
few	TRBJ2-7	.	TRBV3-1	TGTGCCAGCAGCAAAAGCCTTCAGGGCCCCTACGAGCAGTACTTC	CASSKSLQGPYEQYF
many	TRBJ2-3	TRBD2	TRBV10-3	TGTGCCATCAGCTCGACTAGCGGGCCCTCCTTAGGCGGCGATACGCAGTATTTT	CAISSTSGPSLGGDTQYF
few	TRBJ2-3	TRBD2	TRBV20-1	TGCAGCCCGAGACTAGCGGGAGTGACAGATACGCAGTATTTT	CSPRLAGVTDTQYF
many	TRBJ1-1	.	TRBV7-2	TGTGCCAGCAGCTTAGCGACAGGGAACACTGAAGCTTTCTTT	CASSLATGNTEAFF
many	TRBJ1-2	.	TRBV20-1	TGCAGTGCCGGCAGCACTTATGGCTACACCTTC	CSAGSTYGYTF
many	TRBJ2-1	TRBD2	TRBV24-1	TGTGCCACCAGTGATTTCCCGACTAGCGGGAGAAATGAGCAGTTCTTC	CATSDFPTSGRNEQFF